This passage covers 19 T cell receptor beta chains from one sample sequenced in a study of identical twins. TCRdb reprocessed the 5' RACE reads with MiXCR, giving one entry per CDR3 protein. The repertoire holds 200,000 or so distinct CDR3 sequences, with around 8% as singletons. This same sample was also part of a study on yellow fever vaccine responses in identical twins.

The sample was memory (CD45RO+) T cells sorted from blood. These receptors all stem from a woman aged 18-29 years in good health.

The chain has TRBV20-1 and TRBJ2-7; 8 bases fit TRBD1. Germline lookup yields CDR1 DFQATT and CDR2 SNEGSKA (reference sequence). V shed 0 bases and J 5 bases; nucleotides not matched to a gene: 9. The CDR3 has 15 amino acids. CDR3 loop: CSARDLRTGRNEQYF. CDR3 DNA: TGCAGTGCTAGAGACCTGAGGACAGGGAGGAACGAGCAGTACTTC.

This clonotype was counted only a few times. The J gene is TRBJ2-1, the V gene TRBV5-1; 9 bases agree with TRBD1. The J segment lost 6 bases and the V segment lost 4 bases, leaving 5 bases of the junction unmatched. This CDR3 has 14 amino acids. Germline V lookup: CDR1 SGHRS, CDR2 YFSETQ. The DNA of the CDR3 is TGCGCCAGCAGCACGACAGGGGGGGTCAATGAGCAGTTCTTC. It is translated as CASSTTGGVNEQFF.

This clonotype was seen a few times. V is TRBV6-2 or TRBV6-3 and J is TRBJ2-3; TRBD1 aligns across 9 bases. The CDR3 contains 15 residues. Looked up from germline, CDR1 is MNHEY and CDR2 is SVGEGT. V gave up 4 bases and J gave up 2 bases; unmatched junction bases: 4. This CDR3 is CASSSGTGTTDTQYF. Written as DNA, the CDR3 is TGTGCCAGCAGTTCGGGGACAGGGACCACAGATACGCAGTATTTT.

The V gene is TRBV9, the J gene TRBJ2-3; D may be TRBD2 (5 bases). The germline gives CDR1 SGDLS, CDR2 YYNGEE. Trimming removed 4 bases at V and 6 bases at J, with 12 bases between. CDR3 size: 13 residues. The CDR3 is CASSTGLTDTQYF. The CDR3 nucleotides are TGTGCCAGCAGCACCGGACTCACCGATACGCAGTATTTT.

The CDR3 here is CSASTLGLAGVGNIQYF. The CDR3 region has the DNA TGCAGTGCTAGTACTTTGGGACTAGCGGGAGTGGGGAACATTCAGTACTTC. J is TRBJ2-4 and V is TRBV20-1, with 14 bases that match TRBD2. Trimming cost V 3 bases and J 7 bases; bases outside gene matches: 11. The CDR3 has 17 residues. Germline V CDR1 and CDR2: DFQATT, SNEGSKA (reference sequence).

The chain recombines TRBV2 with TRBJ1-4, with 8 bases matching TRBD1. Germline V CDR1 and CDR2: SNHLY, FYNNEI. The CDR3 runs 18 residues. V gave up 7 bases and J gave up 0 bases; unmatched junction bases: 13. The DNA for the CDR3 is TGTGCCAGCATGTCAAGCAGGACAGGGTTCGCAACTAATGAAAAACTGTTTTTT. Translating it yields CASMSSRTGFATNEKLFF.

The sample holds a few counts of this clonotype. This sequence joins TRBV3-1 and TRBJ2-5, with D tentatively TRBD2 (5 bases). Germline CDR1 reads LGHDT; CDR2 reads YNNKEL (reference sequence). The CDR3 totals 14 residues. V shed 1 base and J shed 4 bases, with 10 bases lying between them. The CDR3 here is CASSQAAAGETQYF. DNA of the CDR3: TGTGCCAGCAGCCAAGCTGCTGCGGGAGAGACCCAGTACTTC.

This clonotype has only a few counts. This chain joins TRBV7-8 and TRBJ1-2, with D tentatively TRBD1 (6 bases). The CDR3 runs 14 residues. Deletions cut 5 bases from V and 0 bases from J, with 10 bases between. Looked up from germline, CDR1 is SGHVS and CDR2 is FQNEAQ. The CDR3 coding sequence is TGTGCCAGCAGCCAGGGGTTGGCTAACTATGGCTACACCTTC. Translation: CASSQGLANYGYTF. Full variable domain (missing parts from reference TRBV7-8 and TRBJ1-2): GAGVSQSPRYKVAKRGQDVALRCDPISGHVSLFWYQQALGQGPEFLTYFQNEAQLDKSGLPSDRFFAERPEGSVSTLKIQRTQQEDSAVYLCASSQGLANYGYTFGSGTRLTVV.

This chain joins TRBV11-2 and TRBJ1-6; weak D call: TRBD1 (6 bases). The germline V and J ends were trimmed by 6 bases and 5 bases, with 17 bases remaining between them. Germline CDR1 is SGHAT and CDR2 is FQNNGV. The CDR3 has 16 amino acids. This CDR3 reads CASRSPGKGDNSPLHF. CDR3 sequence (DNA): TGTGCCAGCAGATCTCCGGGGAAGGGGGATAATTCACCCCTCCACTTT.

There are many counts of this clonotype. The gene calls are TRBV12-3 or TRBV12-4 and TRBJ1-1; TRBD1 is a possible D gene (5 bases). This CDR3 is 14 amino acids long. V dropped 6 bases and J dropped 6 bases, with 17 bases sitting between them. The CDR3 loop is CASREGRLEAEAFF. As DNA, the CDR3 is TGTGCCAGCAGGGAGGGGAGGTTAGAGGCTGAAGCTTTCTTT.

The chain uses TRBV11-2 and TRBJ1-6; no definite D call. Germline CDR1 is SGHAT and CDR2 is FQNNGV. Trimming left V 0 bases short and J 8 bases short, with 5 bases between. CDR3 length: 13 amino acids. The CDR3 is CASSLDYDSPLHF. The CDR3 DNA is TGTGCCAGCAGCTTAGATTACGATTCACCCCTCCACTTT.

The CDR3 region has the DNA TGCAGCGTTGAAGAAAGGGTCAATCAGCCCCAGCATTTT. Its translation: CSVEERVNQPQHF. The rearrangement joins TRBV29-1 to TRBJ1-5; no definite D call. Trimming stripped 0 bases from V and 3 bases from J, with 6 bases between. The V gene's germline CDR1 is SQVTM and CDR2 ANQGSEA. The CDR3 consists of 13 residues.

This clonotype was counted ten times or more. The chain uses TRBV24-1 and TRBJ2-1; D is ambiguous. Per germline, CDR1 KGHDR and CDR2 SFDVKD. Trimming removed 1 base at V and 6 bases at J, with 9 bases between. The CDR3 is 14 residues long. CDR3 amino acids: CATSDFWVSNEQFF. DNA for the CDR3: TGTGCCACCAGTGATTTCTGGGTTTCCAATGAGCAGTTCTTC.

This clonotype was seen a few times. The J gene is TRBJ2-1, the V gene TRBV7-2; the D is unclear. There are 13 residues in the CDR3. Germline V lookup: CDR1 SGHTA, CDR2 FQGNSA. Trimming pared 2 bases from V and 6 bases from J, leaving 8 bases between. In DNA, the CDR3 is TGTGCCAGCAGCTTATTATCGGGCAATGAGCAGTTCTTC. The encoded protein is CASSLLSGNEQFF.

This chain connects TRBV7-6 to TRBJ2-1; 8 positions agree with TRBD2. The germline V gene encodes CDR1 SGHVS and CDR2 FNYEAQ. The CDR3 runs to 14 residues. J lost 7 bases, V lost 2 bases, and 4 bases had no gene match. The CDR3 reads CASSLTAGVNEQFF. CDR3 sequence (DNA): TGTGCCAGCAGCTTAACAGCGGGAGTGAATGAGCAGTTCTTC.

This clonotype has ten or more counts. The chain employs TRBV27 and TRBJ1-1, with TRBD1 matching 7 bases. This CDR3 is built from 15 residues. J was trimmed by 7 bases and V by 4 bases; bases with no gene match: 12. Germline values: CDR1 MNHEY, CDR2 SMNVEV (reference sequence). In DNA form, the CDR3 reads TGTGCCAGCAGTTCCTTAGGGGGCGCGAAGGGTGAAGCTTTCTTT. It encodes CASSSLGGAKGEAFF.

CDR3 protein: CSARVQQGLPEAFF. CDR3 DNA: TGCAGTGCTAGAGTCCAACAGGGGTTGCCTGAAGCTTTCTTT. The chain is built from TRBV20-1 and TRBJ1-1; TRBD1 matches 7 bases. V shed 1 base and J 6 bases; nucleotides not matched to a gene: 8. This CDR3 is 14 amino acids long. Germline V gene sequence: CDR1 DFQATT, CDR2 SNEGSKA (reference sequence).

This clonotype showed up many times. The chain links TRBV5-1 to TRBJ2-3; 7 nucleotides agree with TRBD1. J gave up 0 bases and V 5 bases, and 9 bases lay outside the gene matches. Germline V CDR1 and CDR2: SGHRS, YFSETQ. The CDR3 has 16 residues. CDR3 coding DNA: TGCGCCAGCAGGGTACAGGGGCTCGGCAGCACAGATACGCAGTATTTT. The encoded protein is CASRVQGLGSTDTQYF.

CDR3 protein: CASRKESSGSDTQYF. The CDR3 nucleotides read TGTGCCAGCAGAAAAGAATCGTCCGGGTCAGATACGCAGTATTTT. This chain joins TRBV7-2 and TRBJ2-3, with D uncertain. Germline lookup yields CDR1 SGHTA and CDR2 FQGNSA. Trimming took 6 bases from V and 4 from J, leaving 17 bases between them. This CDR3 contains 15 residues.